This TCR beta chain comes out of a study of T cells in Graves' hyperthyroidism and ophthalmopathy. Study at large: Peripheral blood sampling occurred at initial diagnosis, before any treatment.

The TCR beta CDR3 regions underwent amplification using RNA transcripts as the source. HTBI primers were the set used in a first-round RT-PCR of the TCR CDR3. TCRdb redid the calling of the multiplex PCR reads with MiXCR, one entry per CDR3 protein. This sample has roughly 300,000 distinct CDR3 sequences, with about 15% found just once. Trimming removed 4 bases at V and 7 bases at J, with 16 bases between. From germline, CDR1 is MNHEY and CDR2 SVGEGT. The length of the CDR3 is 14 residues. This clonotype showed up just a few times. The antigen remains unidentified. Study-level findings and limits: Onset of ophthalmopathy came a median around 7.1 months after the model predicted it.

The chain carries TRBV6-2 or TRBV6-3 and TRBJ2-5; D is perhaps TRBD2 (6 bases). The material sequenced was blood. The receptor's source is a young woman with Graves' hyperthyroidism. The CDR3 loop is CASSSAGGSATQYF. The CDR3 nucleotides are TGTGCCAGCAGTTCCGCAGGAGGGTCCGCGACCCAGTACTTC.